These T cell receptor beta chains were read from a single sample in a study of blood T cell repertoires in COVID-19. Only in-frame clones appear in the TCRdb table, and some are missing; sequencing was by immunoSEQ multiplex PCR. The sample holds 110,000 or so clones, approximately 80% seen once. Input material: peripheral blood. The receptors stem from a human donor in a cohort sampled during active COVID-19. The CDR3 runs from the conserved cysteine through the conserved F or W. Each record gives: clone size, D gene, J gene, V gene, CDR3 protein, CDR3 DNA. The D gene is left open where the match is weak. Clone size appears in some rows only: once, few, many, or a class for an expanded clone.

-,-,TRBJ2-2,TRBV7-2,CASSQGTGELFF,TGTGCCAGCAGCCAGGGTACCGGGGAGCTGTTTTTT
-,-,TRBJ2-3,TRBV19,CATLTGDTQYF,TGTGCCACCCTCACGGGGGACACGCAGTATTTT
-,-,TRBJ1-1,TRBV19,CASSVLQGGGTEAFF,TGTGCCAGTAGTGTTTTACAGGGAGGGGGCACTGAAGCTTTCTTT
-,TRBD1,TRBJ1-4,TRBV2,CASSAGTGLEKLFF,TGTGCCAGCAGTGCCGGGACAGGGCTTGAAAAACTGTTTTTT
once,TRBD2,TRBJ2-7,TRBV11-2,CASSLPIAGSIHEQYF,TGTGCCAGCAGCTTACCCATAGCGGGGAGCATCCACGAGCAGTACTTC
-,-,TRBJ1-4,TRBV10-3,CAISEVMGLLNEKLFF,TGTGCCATCAGTGAGGTTATGGGACTCCTTAATGAAAAACTGTTTTTT
-,TRBD2,TRBJ2-5,TRBV20-1,CSASTSGGPQYF,TGCAGTGCTAGTACTAGCGGGGGGCCCCAGTACTTC
-,TRBD1,TRBJ2-5,TRBV5-1,CASRRGGTLLETQYF,TGCGCCAGCCGACGAGGGGGCACTCTTTTAGAGACCCAGTACTTC
-,TRBD2,TRBJ2-2,TRBV7-9,CASSQMGSLAGATGELFF,TGTGCCAGCAGTCAAATGGGTTCTCTAGCGGGGGCCACCGGGGAGCTGTTTTTT
-,TRBD1,TRBJ2-5,TRBV11-3,CASSFEGAETQYF,TGTGCCAGCAGCTTCGAGGGGGCAGAGACCCAGTACTTC
-,-,TRBJ2-1,TRBV10-1,CASSDIANVRNEQFF,TGCGCCAGCAGTGACATAGCGAACGTAAGAAATGAGCAGTTCTTC
-,-,TRBJ2-2,TRBV5-6,CASSFSGETGELFF,TGTGCCAGCAGCTTTTCGGGAGAGACCGGGGAGCTGTTTTTT
-,TRBD1,TRBJ1-2,TRBV7-2,CASSSSGTGYGYTF,TGTGCCAGCAGCTCATCCGGGACAGGCTATGGCTACACCTTC
-,TRBD1,TRBJ1-6,TRBV12-3/TRBV12-4,CAAGAGGVGPLHF,TGTGCCGCCGGGGCAGGGGGCGTCGGACCCCTCCACTTT
-,-,TRBJ2-1,TRBV19,CASSPLDRTHNEQFF,TGTGCCAGTAGTCCTCTGGACAGAACCCACAATGAGCAGTTCTTC
-,-,TRBJ2-1,TRBV9,CASSPLREQFF,TGTGCCAGCAGCCCTCTGCGTGAGCAGTTCTTC
-,-,TRBJ2-1,TRBV3-1/TRBV3-2,CASSPLVGTKSYNEQFF,TGTGCCAGCAGCCCGCTGGTGGGGACAAAATCCTACAATGAGCAGTTCTTC
-,TRBD2,TRBJ2-7,TRBV7-9,CASSLVRGLVISRVYF,TGTGCCAGCAGCTTAGTTAGGGGACTAGTCATATCGCGGGTGTACTTC
-,TRBD1,TRBJ1-5,TRBV5-5,CANSGTGNQPQHF,TGTGCCAACAGCGGGACAGGGAATCAGCCCCAGCATTTT
once,TRBD1,TRBJ1-3,TRBV5-5,CASSPTGNSGNTIYF,TGTGCCAGCAGCCCGACAGGGAACTCTGGAAACACCATATATTTT
-,-,TRBJ2-1,TRBV12-5,CASGSDSRPYNEQFF,TGTGCTAGTGGCTCGGACAGCCGCCCCTACAATGAGCAGTTCTTC
few,-,TRBJ2-7,TRBV5-1,CASSLGGREQYF,TGCGCCAGCAGCTTGGGGGGGCGCGAGCAGTACTTC
-,TRBD2,TRBJ2-2,TRBV5-4,CASSISSGQRELFF,TGTGCCAGCAGCATTTCTAGCGGTCAGAGGGAGCTGTTTTTT
-,-,TRBJ1-3,TRBV15,CATSRDKSGGGDTIYF,TGTGCCACCAGCAGAGATAAGAGCGGGGGCGGCGACACCATATATTTT
-,TRBD1,TRBJ2-3,TRBV11-2,CAGGTGVTDTQYF,TGTGCAGGGGGGACAGGGGTAACAGATACGCAGTATTTT
-,-,TRBJ1-3,TRBV25-1,CASSDNDRTSGNTIYF,TGTGCCAGCAGTGACAATGACAGGACGTCTGGAAACACCATATATTTT
-,TRBD1,TRBJ1-2,TRBV20-1,CSASWTGQGYGYTF,TGCAGTGCTAGTTGGACAGGGCAGGGCTATGGCTACACCTTC